The 20 T cell receptor beta chains reported below all come from one sample, sequenced in a study of vaccination and CD4 T cells after COVID-19 (dated by TCRdb to 2022 to 2024). Receptors were amplified or captured by PCR. Sequencing instrument: Illumina iSeq 100. TCR sequencing of DNA from cultured CD4+ T cells used the Oncomine TCR Beta short-read assay at the Johns Hopkins FTIC core. TCRdb handled the public reads itself, with Q25 trimming in fastp and clone calling in MiXCR, and kept productive beta chains. A single entry per CDR3 protein holds the most common genes and DNA from its merged rows. The sample records nearly 15,000 distinct CDR3 sequences, 26% of which are singletons. In total, the top ten clones hold around 23% of the sample. For these TCRs, the target antigens are not known. Sample treatment or condition, as interpreted from the label and publication: approximately nine-day PBMC culture with coronavirus spike peptide pools or control peptides (ViraFEST assay).

Material for sequencing was cultured CD4+ T cells from blood. The source is a human donor with COVID-19.

This clonotype occurred a few times. The V call is TRBV6-1, the J call TRBJ2-3; 8 positions match TRBD2. The V gene end was trimmed by 3 bases and the J gene end by 4 bases; junction bases not matched to a gene: 6. The CDR3 sequence is 15 residues long. Germline-derived CDR1 and CDR2 are MNHNS and SASEGT. DNA for the CDR3: TGTGCCAGCAGTGATCTATCGGGAGGGGCAGATACGCAGTATTTT. This encodes CASSDLSGGADTQYF.

The chain combines TRBV6-1 with TRBJ2-4; D not resolved. This CDR3 is built from 14 residues. The germline gives CDR1 MNHNS, CDR2 SASEGT. The V end was cut by 6 bases, the J end by 0 bases, with 9 bases between. CDR3 residues: CASRDDLAKNIQYF. CDR3 in DNA: TGTGCCAGCAGAGACGATCTAGCCAAAAACATTCAGTACTTC.

In this sample, this clonotype turned up a few times. This chain uses TRBV11-2 with TRBJ1-2; D gene uncertain. CDR1 and CDR2 (germline): SGHAT, FQNNGV. Trimming pared 5 bases from V and 6 bases from J, leaving 13 bases between. This CDR3 region has 13 residues. CDR3 in DNA: TGTGCCAGCAGCCAAGGTTATGAGGATGGCTACACCTTC. This gives the protein CASSQGYEDGYTF.

By sample share, this clonotype is large (0.1 to 1%). The rearrangement joins TRBV27 to TRBJ1-1; 8 bases match TRBD1. The CDR3 spans 16 residues. J gave up 5 bases and V 0 bases, and 8 bases lay outside the gene matches. Germline CDR1 MNHEY, CDR2 SMNVEV (reference sequence). CDR3 nucleotides: TGTGCCAGCAGTTTATCCGGAGGCAGGGGGCAAACTGAAGCTTTCTTT. Its protein product is CASSLSGGRGQTEAFF.

This clonotype was seen a handful of times. This chain joins TRBV7-9 and TRBJ1-5; no reliable D call. V was trimmed by 5 bases and J by 4 bases, leaving 18 bases between them. Germline V lookup: CDR1 SEHNR, CDR2 FQNEAQ (reference sequence). The CDR3 totals 16 residues. The CDR3: CASSATAGVGNQPQHF. CDR3 in DNA: TGTGCCAGCAGCGCTACTGCCGGGGTTGGGAATCAGCCCCAGCATTTT.

V and J are TRBV20-1 and TRBJ2-5; perhaps TRBD1 as D (5 bases). Trimming pared 3 bases from V and 4 bases from J, leaving 12 bases between. The CDR3 spans 13 residues. In germline, CDR1 is DFQATT, CDR2 SNEGSKA (reference sequence). CDR3 protein: CSASLPGSETQYF. As DNA, the CDR3 is TGCAGTGCTAGTTTGCCAGGGTCAGAGACCCAGTACTTC.

This clonotype has just a few counts. This rearrangement joins TRBV7-2 to TRBJ1-1; no firm D call. Trimming took off 5 bases at V and 8 bases at J, with 18 bases between the two ends. Germline CDR1 SGHTA, CDR2 FQGNSA. This CDR3 is 14 amino acids long. CDR3 nucleotide sequence: TGTGCCAGCAGCCCCAGTGTGGGATCCTCGGAAGCTTTCTTT. Encoded protein: CASSPSVGSSEAFF. The full variable domain, in which reference TRBV7-2 and TRBJ1-1 provide the parts outside the CDR3, is GAGVSQSPSNKVTEKGKDVELRCDPISGHTALYWYRQSLGQGLEFLIYFQGNSAPDKSGLPSDRFSAERTGGSVSTLTIQRTQQEDSAVYLCASSPSVGSSEAFFGQGTRLTVV.

A single count supports this clonotype. The chain uses TRBV2 and TRBJ2-3; D may correspond to TRBD1 or TRBD2 (5 bases each). Germline CDR1 reads SNHLY; CDR2 reads FYNNEI. This CDR3 region has 15 residues. Trimming removed 8 bases at V and 2 bases at J, with 17 bases between. This chain's CDR3 is CASSGTPEPTDTQYF. For the CDR3, the DNA is TGTGCCAGCTCCGGGACCCCCGAGCCCACAGATACGCAGTATTTT.

J is TRBJ2-6 and V is TRBV5-4, with unresolved D. The germline V and J ends were trimmed by 5 bases and 0 bases, with 12 bases remaining between them. Germline V gene data show CDR1 as SGHNT and CDR2 as YYREEE (reference sequence). The CDR3 loop spans 16 amino acids. The CDR3 nucleotides read TGTGCCAGCAGACAAGCGCGCGGCTCTGGGGCCAACGTCCTGACTTTC. Amino acid sequence: CASRQARGSGANVLTF.

This chain uses TRBV18 with TRBJ2-5; 11 positions agree with TRBD2. Germline assignment: CDR1 KGHSH and CDR2 LQKENI. V gave up 8 bases and J gave up 1 base; unmatched junction bases: 3. This CDR3 region has 14 residues. The CDR3 is CASTLAGGQETQYF. Written as DNA, the CDR3 is TGTGCCAGCACCCTAGCGGGGGGCCAAGAGACCCAGTACTTC.

In regard to this clonotype: Germline is not matched at one junction end, which may reflect a read error. This chain uses TRBV27 with TRBJ2-2; D perhaps matches TRBD2 (6 bases). Germline V CDR1 and CDR2: MNHEY, SMNVEV (reference sequence). The length of the CDR3 is 13 residues. CDR3 loop: CASSFPGTGGLFF. The CDR3, as DNA: TGTGCCAGCAGTTTCCCGGGCACCGGGGGGCTGTTTTTT.

The V gene is TRBV7-2, the J gene TRBJ2-7, with TRBD1 matching over 7 bases. This CDR3 comprises 15 residues. Germline V gene lookup returns CDR1 SGHTA and CDR2 FQGNSA. Germline trimming cut 6 bases from V and 7 bases from J; bases unmatched to any gene: 15. The CDR3: CASSLMGTDRREQYF. CDR3 DNA: TGTGCCAGCAGTCTAATGGGGACAGACAGGAGAGAGCAGTACTTC.

The chain links TRBV9 to TRBJ2-5, with D possibly matching TRBD1 (5 bases). The CDR3 totals 14 residues. The ends were cut back, 4 bases at V and 5 bases at J, with 15 bases in the middle. Germline CDR1 is SGDLS and CDR2 is YYNGEE. Here the CDR3 DNA reads TGTGCCAGCAGCCTCGATAGGGGTTGGGAGACCCAGTACTTC. It encodes CASSLDRGWETQYF.

The V and J genes are TRBV5-1 and TRBJ2-2; 10 nucleotides line up with TRBD1. Trimming at V came to 3 bases and at J to 5 bases, leaving 10 bases not matched to a gene. Looked up from germline, CDR1 is SGHRS and CDR2 is YFSETQ. The CDR3 is made up of 17 amino acids. The CDR3 region is CASSSVTGGVGTGELFF. The CDR3 DNA sequence: TGCGCCAGCAGCTCAGTGACAGGGGGCGTTGGAACCGGGGAGCTGTTTTTT.

J is TRBJ1-6 and V is TRBV11-2; 8 bases agree with TRBD1. Germline CDR1 reads SGHAT; CDR2 reads FQNNGV. V trimming: 5 bases; J trimming: 3 bases; junction bases outside the gene matches: 3. The CDR3 sequence is 15 residues long. CDR3 coding DNA: TGTGCCAGCAGCCGAGGACAGGGCTATAATTCACCCCTCCACTTT. Encoded protein: CASSRGQGYNSPLHF.

This sequence joins TRBV27 and TRBJ2-5, with TRBD2 as a possible D gene (5 bases). This CDR3 is built from 14 residues. Trimming cost V 3 bases and J 5 bases, with 13 bases left between them. In germline, CDR1 is MNHEY, CDR2 SMNVEV (reference sequence). Here the CDR3 reads CASSLGSSRETQYF. In nucleotides, the CDR3 is TGTGCCAGCAGTTTGGGGAGTTCGAGGGAGACCCAGTACTTC.

This chain links TRBV11-3 with TRBJ2-3; 8 bases fit TRBD2. This CDR3 is 16 amino acids long. From germline, CDR1 is SGHNT and CDR2 YENEEA. The V segment lost 3 bases and the J segment 4 bases; nucleotides outside the gene matches: 9. The DNA for the CDR3 is TGTGCCAGCAGCTTTCCCGCGGCGGGGGGTGCAGATACGCAGTATTTT. Protein sequence: CASSFPAAGGADTQYF.

This clonotype was counted a few times. The gene calls are TRBV6-5 and TRBJ2-3; D not resolved. There are 16 residues in the CDR3. CDR1 MNHEY and CDR2 SVGAGI come from the germline V gene. V gave up 0 bases and J gave up 6 bases, with 16 bases separating them. CDR3 sequence reads: CASSYSTRYFKDTQYF. CDR3 sequence (DNA): TGTGCCAGCAGTTACTCGACCCGATACTTTAAGGATACGCAGTATTTT.

This clonotype was counted between two and nine times. This chain links TRBV10-3 with TRBJ2-3; D is possibly TRBD2 (6 bases). V lost 6 bases to trimming and J lost 0 bases, with 13 bases between them. The CDR3 is 15 amino acids. Germline CDR1 reads ENHRY; CDR2 reads SYGVKD. CDR3 nucleotide sequence: TGTGCCATCAGCGGCGGGACGGCGAGCACAGATACGCAGTATTTT. It codes for CAISGGTASTDTQYF.

This clonotype was observed a handful of times. V is TRBV6-5 and J is TRBJ1-2; the D gene is possibly TRBD1 (6 bases). CDR1 and CDR2 from the germline V gene are MNHEY and SVGAGI. The CDR3 runs 16 residues. The V end lost 4 bases, the J end lost 4 bases, and 19 bases lay between the germline ends. This CDR3 is CASSSPPQGNLYGYTF. Written as DNA, the CDR3 is TGTGCCAGCAGTTCCCCCCCCCAGGGGAACCTCTATGGCTACACCTTC.